These 30 T cell receptor beta chains originate from one sample sequenced in a study of blood T cell repertoires in COVID-19. TCRdb's copy holds only in-frame clones and misses some; the assay was immunoSEQ multiplex PCR. Of approximately 260,000 clones in the sample, approximately 87% are singletons; the top ten hold roughly 8.6%. Material for sequencing was peripheral blood. The receptors were sampled from a human donor in a cohort sampled during active COVID-19.

This rearrangement joins TRBV19 to TRBJ1-5, with 8 bases aligning to TRBD1. Germline trimming cut 10 bases from V and 4 bases from J; bases unmatched to any gene: 6. The CDR3 totals 13 residues. The germline V gene has CDR1 LNHDA and CDR2 SQIVND (reference sequence). CDR3 sequence: CATSGQGNQPQHF. Written as DNA, the CDR3 is TGTGCCACCAGCGGACAGGGTAATCAGCCCCAGCATTTT.

The rearrangement joins TRBV4-1 to TRBJ1-2; 10 bases align to TRBD1. CDR1 and CDR2 (germline): MGHRA, YSYEKL. The CDR3 contains 17 residues. Trimming removed 2 bases from V and 7 bases from J; junction bases left unmatched: 13. CDR3 nucleotide sequence: TGCGCCAGCAGCCAAACCCCGACAGGGGGCGTAAAAGGTGGCTACACCTTC. Translating it yields CASSQTPTGGVKGGYTF.

This sequence joins TRBV14 and TRBJ2-7; possibly TRBD1 for D (5 bases). V was cut by 0 bases and J by 3 bases, with 12 bases left in between. The germline gives CDR1 SGHDN, CDR2 FVKESK. The CDR3 is 15 residues long. This CDR3 is CASSQEGRHLYEQYF. CDR3 nucleotide sequence: TGTGCCAGCAGCCAAGAGGGGCGGCATCTCTACGAGCAGTACTTC.

The rearrangement links TRBV2 to TRBJ2-5; D call uncertain. The CDR3 sequence is 12 residues long. V lost 7 bases and J 1 base, leaving 7 bases between the germline ends. Germline assignment: CDR1 SNHLY and CDR2 FYNNEI. The CDR3 sequence is CASKFSQETQYF. The CDR3 coding sequence is TGTGCCAGCAAGTTCAGCCAAGAGACCCAGTACTTC.

The V and J genes are TRBV6-5 and TRBJ1-1; TRBD1 is a possible D gene (5 bases). The CDR3 sequence is 15 residues long. Per the germline V gene, CDR1 is MNHEY and CDR2 is SVGAGI. V was shortened by 5 bases and J by 4 bases, with 17 bases between the two germline ends. CDR3 region: CASSLTSPGLTEAFF. In DNA form, the CDR3 reads TGTGCCAGCAGTCTAACGAGCCCGGGACTCACTGAAGCTTTCTTT.

This chain's CDR3 is CASSLGLQRGASGSTDTQYF. Here the CDR3 DNA reads TGCGCCAGCAGCTTGGGTCTCCAAAGGGGCGCTAGCGGGAGCACAGATACGCAGTATTTT. The gene calls are TRBV5-1 and TRBJ2-3; 8 bases map to TRBD2. The CDR3 totals 20 residues. Germline V lookup: CDR1 SGHRS, CDR2 YFSETQ. The V gene end was trimmed by 0 bases and the J gene end by 0 bases; junction bases not matched to a gene: 15.

The V and J genes are TRBV2 and TRBJ1-6, with TRBD1 matching 8 bases. With V trimmed by 2 bases and J by 4 bases, 13 bases remained unmatched. The CDR3 is 19 amino acids. CDR1 is SNHLY and CDR2 is FYNNEI in the germline V gene. CDR3 in amino acids: CASSEMWQGATGYNSPLHF. In nucleotides, the CDR3 is TGTGCCAGCAGTGAAATGTGGCAGGGGGCGACAGGATATAATTCACCCCTCCACTTT.

The rearrangement uses TRBV24-1 and TRBJ1-1, with D tentatively TRBD1 (6 bases). Deletions cut 9 bases from V and 1 base from J, with 14 bases between. The CDR3 runs to 14 residues. Germline V CDR1 and CDR2: KGHDR, SFDVKD. The CDR3 spells CATDITGRNTEAFF. In DNA, the CDR3 is TGTGCCACCGATATAACAGGGCGGAACACTGAAGCTTTCTTT.

CDR3 coding DNA: TGTGCCAGCAGCTTGGTTACTGAAGATGGCTACACCTTC. It codes for CASSLVTEDGYTF. The chain employs TRBV5-4 and TRBJ1-2; D remains unclear. Per the germline V gene, CDR1 is SGHNT and CDR2 is YYREEE (reference sequence). The CDR3 sequence is 13 residues long. V was clipped by 0 bases and J by 6 bases, with 9 bases between them. The whole variable domain, remainder taken from reference TRBV5-4 and TRBJ1-2, is ETGVTQSPTHLIKTRGQQVTLRCSSQSGHNTVSWYQQALGQGPQFIFQYYREEENGRGNFPPRFSGLQFPNYSSELNVNALELDDSALYLCASSLVTEDGYTFGSGTRLTVV.

The chain employs TRBV11-2 and TRBJ2-1; 7 bases are a match to TRBD1. The CDR3 covers 14 residues. Unmatched junction bases numbered 7, after V lost 3 bases and J lost 8 bases. Germline CDR1 SGHAT, CDR2 FQNNGV. The CDR3 region has the DNA TGTGCCAGCAGCTTCGTTAGAGGGGGCTATGAGCAGTTCTTC. Protein sequence: CASSFVRGGYEQFF.

The chain combines TRBV5-1 with TRBJ2-1, with 7 bases matching TRBD1. Per germline, CDR1 SGHRS and CDR2 YFSETQ. The CDR3 sequence is 18 residues long. The ends lost 2 bases at V and 5 bases at J; junction bases unmatched: 16. DNA for the CDR3: TGCGCCAGCAGCTTTAACCCTCCGGGACAGAGTTCCCACAATGAGCAGTTCTTC. Translating gives CASSFNPPGQSSHNEQFF.

The chain combines TRBV5-4 with TRBJ2-2, with 8 bases fitting TRBD2. The CDR3 runs 16 residues. The germline V gene has CDR1 SGHNT and CDR2 YYREEE (reference sequence). Germline trimming cut 3 bases from V and 6 bases from J; bases unmatched to any gene: 10. The CDR3 protein is CASSSWGGLVSGELFF. CDR3 bases: TGTGCCAGCAGCTCCTGGGGGGGACTAGTCTCCGGGGAGCTGTTTTTT.

With regard to this clone: Other DNA sequences in this specimen translate into the identical CDR3. The chain uses TRBV7-3 and TRBJ1-2; possibly TRBD1 for D (6 bases). CDR3 size: 15 residues. Germline V CDR1 and CDR2: SGHTA, FQGTGA. V was trimmed by 1 base and J by 5 bases, leaving 14 bases between them. The CDR3 region is CASSLMAGTNYGYTF. CDR3 nucleotide sequence: TGTGCCAGCAGCTTAATGGCAGGGACAAATTATGGCTACACCTTC.

In its sample, this clone was seen once. The chain couples TRBV21-1 to TRBJ1-4; TRBD1 is the table's D call and was not checked against the DNA. TRBV21-1 is recorded as a pseudogene. The CDR3 contains 15 residues. The CDR3 protein is CASSSRQATNEKLFF. CDR3 DNA: TGTGCCAGCAGCAGCAGACAGGCAACTAATGAAAAACTGTTTTTT.

The chain recombines TRBV19 with TRBJ2-1, with D possibly being TRBD1 (5 bases). The CDR3 totals 13 residues. Germline V lookup: CDR1 LNHDA, CDR2 SQIVND (reference sequence). With 3 bases removed from V and 6 bases from J, the gap between germline ends came to 9 bases. CDR3 amino acids: CASSISRGNEQFF. In DNA form, the CDR3 reads TGTGCCAGTAGTATCAGTAGGGGCAATGAGCAGTTCTTC.

The rearrangement joins TRBV5-1 to TRBJ1-1; tentatively, D is TRBD1 (5 bases). The CDR3 has 15 amino acids. V was cut by 5 bases and J by 1 base, with 15 bases left in between. Germline lookup yields CDR1 SGHRS and CDR2 YFSETQ. The CDR3 sequence is CASSTGLTSNTEAFF. The CDR3 bases are TGCGCCAGCAGTACGGGACTCACATCGAACACTGAAGCTTTCTTT.

The chain has TRBV6-6 and TRBJ2-3; 12 bases match TRBD1. The CDR3 runs to 16 residues. V was clipped by 2 bases and J by 2 bases; unmatched bases: 2. Germline V gene lookup returns CDR1 MNHNY and CDR2 SVGAGI (reference sequence). CDR3 amino acids: CASSYRDRGHTDTQYF. In nucleotides, the CDR3 is TGTGCCAGCAGTTACAGGGACAGGGGGCACACAGATACGCAGTATTTT.

J is TRBJ1-5 and V is TRBV19, with 10 nucleotides matching TRBD1. Germline values: CDR1 LNHDA, CDR2 SQIVND (reference sequence). Germline trimming cut 5 bases from V and 4 bases from J; bases unmatched to any gene: 2. There are 14 residues in the CDR3. The CDR3 loop reads CASSGQGGNQPQHF. As DNA, the CDR3 is TGTGCCAGTAGTGGACAGGGGGGTAATCAGCCCCAGCATTTT.

The chain couples TRBV3-1 (or the pseudogene TRBV3-2) to TRBJ2-1; 8 nucleotides align to TRBD2. The CDR3 spans 16 residues. Germline assignment: CDR1 LGHDT and CDR2 YNNKEL (reference sequence). J lost 6 bases, V lost 4 bases, and 11 bases had no gene match. The CDR3 spells CASSPQRLGRANEQFF. As DNA, the CDR3 is TGTGCCAGCAGCCCCCAACGGCTCGGGAGGGCCAATGAGCAGTTCTTC.

The rearrangement links TRBV5-1 to TRBJ2-2; 7 bases fit TRBD1. CDR3 size: 15 residues. The germline V gene has CDR1 SGHRS and CDR2 YFSETQ. J gave up 4 bases and V 1 base, and 4 bases lay outside the gene matches. Written as DNA, the CDR3 is TGCGCCAGCAGCTTGACAGGGGCCGGCACCGGGGAGCTGTTTTTT. Protein: CASSLTGAGTGELFF.

V and J are TRBV4-1 and TRBJ2-7, with D unclear. The V and J ends lost 0 bases and 0 bases respectively, with 12 bases between them. Germline-derived CDR1 and CDR2 are MGHRA and YSYEKL. The CDR3 length is 16 residues. DNA of the CDR3: TGCGCCAGCAGCCAAGATCTAGAGAGTAGCTCCTACGAGCAGTACTTC. This codes for CASSQDLESSSYEQYF.

The chain combines TRBV2 with TRBJ2-7; TRBD1 might be the D (5 bases). The CDR3 length is 13 residues. From germline, CDR1 is SNHLY and CDR2 FYNNEI. CDR3: CGWGQGGSYEQYF. As DNA, the CDR3 is TGTGGTTGGGGCCAGGGCGGATCCTACGAGCAGTACTTC.

There are a few counts of this clone. This rearrangement joins TRBV9 to TRBJ2-6; no firm D call. Germline CDR1 reads SGDLS; CDR2 reads YYNGEE. The CDR3 is 15 residues long. V lost 2 bases and J 0 bases, leaving 6 bases between the germline ends. The CDR3 reads CASSVTSSGANVLTF. The DNA of the CDR3 is TGTGCCAGCAGCGTCACGAGCTCTGGGGCCAACGTCCTGACTTTC.

The V call is TRBV5-6, the J call TRBJ2-2, with no clear D. The V gene lost 2 bases and the J gene lost 2 bases, with 4 bases spanning the gap. The CDR3 sequence is 13 residues long. Germline V gives CDR1 SGHDT, CDR2 YYEEEE. The CDR3 region is CASSFGNTGELFF. DNA for the CDR3: TGTGCCAGCAGCTTCGGTAACACCGGGGAGCTGTTTTTT.

The V call is TRBV24-1, the J call TRBJ2-2; TRBD1 matches 7 bases. CDR3 size: 14 residues. V lost 10 bases, J lost 1 base, and 5 bases stayed unmatched. Germline V lookup: CDR1 KGHDR, CDR2 SFDVKD. The CDR3 nucleotides read TGTGCCACAGCCGGGACAGTGAACACCGGGGAGCTGTTTTTT. Protein: CATAGTVNTGELFF.

J is TRBJ1-1 and V is TRBV5-5; 8 positions match TRBD1. Germline V gene lookup returns CDR1 SGHKS and CDR2 YYEKEE (reference sequence). The junction had 3 bases not matched to a gene; V was cut back by 4 bases and J by 1 base. The CDR3 covers 14 residues. The CDR3 nucleotides read TGTGCCAGCAGCCAGACAGGGGAGAACACTGAAGCTTTCTTT. Encoded protein: CASSQTGENTEAFF. Supplemented by reference TRBV5-5 and TRBJ1-1, the full variable domain reads DAGVTQSPTHLIKTRGQQVTLRCSPISGHKSVSWYQQVLGQGPQFIFQYYEKEERGRGNFPDRFSARQFPNYSSELNVNALLLGDSALYLCASSQTGENTEAFFGQGTRLTVV.

The V call is TRBV27, the J call TRBJ1-2; D gene ambiguous. The ends were cut back, 7 bases at V and 7 bases at J, with 13 bases in the middle. This CDR3 region has 12 residues. Germline assignment: CDR1 MNHEY and CDR2 SMNVEV (reference sequence). CDR3 sequence: CASKSLLGGYTF. The CDR3 DNA sequence: TGTGCCAGCAAGTCTCTCCTCGGTGGCTACACCTTC.

The chain joins TRBV18 to TRBJ1-6; D gene ambiguous. Trimming shortened V by 2 bases and J by 11 bases, and 10 bases separated the two germline ends. Germline lookup yields CDR1 KGHSH and CDR2 LQKENI. CDR3 length: 13 residues. DNA of the CDR3: TGTGCCAGCTCACCATCCGACATTCCACCCCTCCACTTT. Its translation: CASSPSDIPPLHF.

V and J are TRBV20-1 and TRBJ1-6; 8 nucleotides line up with TRBD1. Looked up from germline, CDR1 is DFQATT and CDR2 is SNEGSKA (reference sequence). V gave up 3 bases and J gave up 3 bases; unmatched junction bases: 7. The CDR3 sequence is 16 residues long. The DNA of the CDR3 is TGCAGTGCTAGTATCGCGACAGGGGACTATAATTCACCCCTCCACTTT. This gives the protein CSASIATGDYNSPLHF.

The chain recombines TRBV4-2 with TRBJ1-5; the match to TRBD1 covers 9 bases. After removal of 3 bases from V and 6 bases from J, the junction contained 6 bases not matched to a gene. The CDR3 spans 15 residues. Germline-derived CDR1 and CDR2 are LGHNA and YNFKEQ. CDR3 sequence (DNA): TGTGCCAGCAGCCAGACAGGGGGTAATGGTCAGCCCCAGCATTTT. Translation: CASSQTGGNGQPQHF.